Described below is a single TCR beta chain sequence and its context. Assay used: immunoSEQ multiplex PCR; TCRdb lists only in-frame clones, some missing. The sample includes under 250,000 clones, around nine tenths of them seen just once. Trimming stripped 4 bases from V and 5 bases from J, with 11 bases between. Germline lookup yields CDR1 SGHTA and CDR2 FQGTGA. The CDR3 runs to 13 residues. The sample comes from a study of blood T cell repertoires in COVID-19. Study overall: COVID-19 samples collected from the United States, Italy and Spain covered acute and convalescent phases.

This receptor was identified in a man aged 50 or older with COVID-19, enrolled during active disease. The chain is built from TRBV7-3 and TRBJ2-5, with D perhaps TRBD2 (5 bases). The sequenced sample was peripheral blood. The CDR3 region is CASSWSGGETQYF. CDR3 bases: TGTGCCAGCAGCTGGAGCGGTGGTGAGACCCAGTACTTC.